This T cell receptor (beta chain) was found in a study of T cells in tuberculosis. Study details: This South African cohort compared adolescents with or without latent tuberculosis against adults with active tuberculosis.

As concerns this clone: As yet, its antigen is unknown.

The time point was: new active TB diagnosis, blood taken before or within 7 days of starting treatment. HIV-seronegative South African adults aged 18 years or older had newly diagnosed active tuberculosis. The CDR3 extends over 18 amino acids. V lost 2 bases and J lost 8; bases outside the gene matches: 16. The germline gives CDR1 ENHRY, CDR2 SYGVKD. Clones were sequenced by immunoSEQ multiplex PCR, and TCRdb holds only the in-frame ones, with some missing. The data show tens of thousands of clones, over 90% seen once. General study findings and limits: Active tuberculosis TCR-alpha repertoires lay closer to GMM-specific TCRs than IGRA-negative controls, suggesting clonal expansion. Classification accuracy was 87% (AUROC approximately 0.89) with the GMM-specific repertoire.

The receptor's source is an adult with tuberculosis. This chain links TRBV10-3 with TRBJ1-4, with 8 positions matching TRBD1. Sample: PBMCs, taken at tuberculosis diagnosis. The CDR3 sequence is CAISEARGRVAGGEKLFF. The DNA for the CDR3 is TGTGCCATCAGTGAGGCACGAGGCCGGGTGGCAGGGGGCGAAAAACTGTTTTTT.